This T cell receptor (beta chain) was found in a study of blood T cells in healthy people across ages (dated by TCRdb to between 2014 and 2017). Study-level background: Template switching captured roughly one uniquely barcoded TCR beta cDNA molecule per two T cells in model experiments. To track age-related changes in TCR beta repertoire diversity, the study relied on deep sequencing normalized with unique cDNA molecular identifiers. To avoid experimental bias, donors of different ages were distributed randomly across sequencing lanes. The donors were split into four age groups: young (average around 16 years), middle-aged (roughly 39), aged (approximately 60) and long-lived (roughly 88). For two donors (one aged 18 to 30 and one aged 80 or older), the study analyzed two additional independent replicas of 1 million unique cDNA reads from the same blood draw.

The approximately 39 donors, aged about 6 to 95 years, were systemically healthy Caucasian individuals from Russia. Each donor gave ten milliliters of peripheral blood, collected into EDTA-treated Vacutainer tubes. Ficoll-Paque density-gradient centrifugation was used to isolate PBMCs, with at least 6.5 million per sample. Total RNA, at least 5 micrograms per sample, was extracted from PBMCs with Trizol reagent. For every donor, flow cytometry on a PBMC aliquot measured the percentage of naive CD45RAhigh/CD27high T cells. What the authors observed across the whole study: The long-lived group showed more naive CD4+ T cells, fewer expanded clones and increased TCR diversity than the aged group, suggesting age selection. As age increased, observed TCR beta diversity per million T cells dropped in a roughly linear way, and a significant reduction was already evident by age around 41. Donor CMV infection status was unknown, potentially confounding age-related changes in expanded clonotypes. Conclusive comparison of naive and antigen-experienced compartments was prevented by the profiling of bulk unsorted PBMCs. A strong correlation was found between observed TCR beta diversity and the percentage of naive T cells measured by flow cytometry. Estimates of total diversity based on one million sequenced T cells were regarded as lower bounds and as underestimates.

Library construction relied on 5' RACE. Reads for this sample came from an Illumina HiSeq 2500. A second PCR of roughly 6 to 11 cycles was run with a J-beta primer mix and a sample-barcoded 5' primer. A unique molecular identifier was introduced onto each TCR beta cDNA molecule by a template-switch 5' adaptor carrying 12 random nucleotides. Each sample yielded at least 2.5 million CDR3-containing paired-end reads. First-strand cDNA synthesis was performed from all RNA using the Mint cDNA synthesis kit, with priming by a TRBC-specific oligonucleotide. Following uracil-DNA glycosylase treatment, all cDNA underwent a first 18-cycle PCR with the universal primers M1SS and BC2_uni_R. The paper's data handling went like this. Normalization of each sample was performed by random selection of 1 million high-quality reads, each carrying a distinct molecular identifier. Reads with shared molecular identifiers were discarded instead of being binned into consensus sequences. MiTCR, with a Q25 quality threshold and the strictest error-elimination algorithm, was used for CDR3 identification, clonotype clustering and error correction. A nonparametric unseen species model with Euler transformation was used to estimate lower-bound total TCR beta diversity. Using fastp trimming at Q25 and MiXCR clonotype assembly, TCRdb reanalyzed the public sequencing data and kept in-frame beta chains. Merged by CDR3 protein, the rows form single entries marked with the most common genes and DNA. The V and J calls follow TCRdb's processing rather than the paper's. For this sample there are hundreds of thousands of distinct CDR3 sequences; roughly 31% appear just once. Around 14% of the sample comes from the top ten.

Turning to this clonotype: Its antigen is unknown. No qualities accompany the bases; no much larger clone lies one base away.

Between the V and J ends, shortened by 5 bases and 2 bases respectively, the junction contains 14 bases. Taken from the germline V gene, the CDR1 and CDR2 loops are SGHTA and FQGNSA. The CDR3 numbers 15 residues from cysteine through phenylalanine. The entry retains the CDR3 DNA only, 45 bases that are in frame from base 1. Sequenced: blood. The sequence links TRBV7-2 to TRBJ2-3; a tentative D call is TRBD1 (6 bases match). The receptor was isolated from a woman of 80 years or more in good health. CDR3 loop: CASSLTRQVTDTQYF. The bases are TGTGCCAGCAGCCTCACCCGACAGGTCACAGATACGCAGTATTTT.